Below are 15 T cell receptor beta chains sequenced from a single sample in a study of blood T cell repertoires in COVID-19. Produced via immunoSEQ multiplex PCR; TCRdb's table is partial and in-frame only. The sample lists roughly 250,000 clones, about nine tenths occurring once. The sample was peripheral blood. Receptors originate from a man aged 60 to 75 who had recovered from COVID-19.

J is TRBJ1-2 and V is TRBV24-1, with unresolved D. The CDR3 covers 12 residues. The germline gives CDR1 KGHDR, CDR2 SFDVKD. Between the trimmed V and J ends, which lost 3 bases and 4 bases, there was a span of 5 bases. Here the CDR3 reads CATSDRSYGYTF. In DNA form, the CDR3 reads TGTGCCACCAGTGATCGGAGCTATGGCTACACCTTC.

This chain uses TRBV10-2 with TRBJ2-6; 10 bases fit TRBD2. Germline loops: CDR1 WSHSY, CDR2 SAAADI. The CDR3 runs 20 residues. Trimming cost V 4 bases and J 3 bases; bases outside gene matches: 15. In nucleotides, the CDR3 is TGCGCCAGCAGTGGAGGTGGGCCTAGCGGGGGACCTCTTGGGGCCAACGTCCTGACTTTC. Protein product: CASSGGGPSGGPLGANVLTF.

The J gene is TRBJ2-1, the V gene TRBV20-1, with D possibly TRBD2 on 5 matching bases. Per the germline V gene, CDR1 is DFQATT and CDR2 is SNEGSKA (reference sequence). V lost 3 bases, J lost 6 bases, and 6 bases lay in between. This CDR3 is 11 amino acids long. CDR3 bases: TGCAGTGCTAGTCTAGCCAATGAGCAGTTCTTC. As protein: CSASLANEQFF.

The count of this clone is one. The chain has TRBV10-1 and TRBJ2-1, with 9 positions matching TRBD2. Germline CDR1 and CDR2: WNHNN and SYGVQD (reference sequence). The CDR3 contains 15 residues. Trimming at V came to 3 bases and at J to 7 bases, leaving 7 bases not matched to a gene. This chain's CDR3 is CASSDRRGGLNEQFF. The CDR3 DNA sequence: TGCGCCAGCAGTGATAGGCGGGGGGGTCTTAATGAGCAGTTCTTC.

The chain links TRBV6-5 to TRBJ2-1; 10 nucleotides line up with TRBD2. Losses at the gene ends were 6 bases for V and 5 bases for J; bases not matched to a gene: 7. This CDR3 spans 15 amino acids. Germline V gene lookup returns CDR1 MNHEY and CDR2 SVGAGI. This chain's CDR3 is CASSRSSGGNNEQFF. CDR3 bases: TGTGCCAGCAGCCGCAGTAGCGGGGGGAACAATGAGCAGTTCTTC.

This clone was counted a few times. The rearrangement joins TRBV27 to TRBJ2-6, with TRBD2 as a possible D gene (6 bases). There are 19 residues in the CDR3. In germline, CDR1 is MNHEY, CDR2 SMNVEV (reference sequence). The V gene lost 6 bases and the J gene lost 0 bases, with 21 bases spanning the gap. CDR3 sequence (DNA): TGTGCCAGCAGGAAATCCGGGGCGGGACTCCGCTCTGGGGCCAACGTCCTGACTTTC. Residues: CASRKSGAGLRSGANVLTF.

The DNA of the CDR3 is TGTGCCTGGAGGGGACTAGCGGTGGCCAATGAGCAGTTCTTC. Protein: CAWRGLAVANEQFF. This chain links TRBV30 with TRBJ2-1; 11 nucleotides agree with TRBD2. The CDR3 loop spans 14 amino acids. V gave up 3 bases and J gave up 6 bases; unmatched junction bases: 4. Germline CDR1 GTSNPN, CDR2 SVGIG (reference sequence).

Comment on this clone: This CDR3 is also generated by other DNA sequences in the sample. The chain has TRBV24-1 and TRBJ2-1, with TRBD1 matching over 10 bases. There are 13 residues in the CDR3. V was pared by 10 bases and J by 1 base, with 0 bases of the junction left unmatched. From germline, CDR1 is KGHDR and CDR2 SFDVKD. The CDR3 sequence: CATGQGSYNEQFF. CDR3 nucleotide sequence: TGTGCCACGGGACAGGGGTCCTACAATGAGCAGTTCTTC.

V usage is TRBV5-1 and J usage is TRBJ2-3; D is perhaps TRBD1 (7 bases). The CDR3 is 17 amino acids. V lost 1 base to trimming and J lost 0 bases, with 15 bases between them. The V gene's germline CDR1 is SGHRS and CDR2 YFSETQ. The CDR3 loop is CASSLRDSGQSTDTQYF. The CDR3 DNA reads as TGCGCCAGCAGCTTGAGGGACTCGGGACAGAGCACAGATACGCAGTATTTT.

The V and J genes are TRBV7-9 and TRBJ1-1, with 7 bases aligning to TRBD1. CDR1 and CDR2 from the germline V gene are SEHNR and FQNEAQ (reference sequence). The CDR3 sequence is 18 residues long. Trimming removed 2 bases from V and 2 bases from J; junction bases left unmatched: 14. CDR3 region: CASSLPRLGQVLNTEAFF. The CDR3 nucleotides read TGTGCCAGCAGCTTACCTCGACTCGGACAGGTCCTCAACACTGAAGCTTTCTTT.

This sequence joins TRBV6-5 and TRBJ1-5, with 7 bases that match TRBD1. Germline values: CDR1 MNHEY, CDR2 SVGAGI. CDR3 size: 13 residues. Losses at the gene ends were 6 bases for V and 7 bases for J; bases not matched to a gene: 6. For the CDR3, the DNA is TGTGCCAGCAGCGGACAGGACAGACAGCCCCAGCATTTT. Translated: CASSGQDRQPQHF.

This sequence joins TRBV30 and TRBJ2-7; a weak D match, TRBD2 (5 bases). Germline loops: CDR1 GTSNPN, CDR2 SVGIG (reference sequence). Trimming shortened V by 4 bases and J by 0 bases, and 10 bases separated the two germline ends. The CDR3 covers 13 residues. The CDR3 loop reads CAWKQRNSYEQYF. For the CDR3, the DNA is TGTGCCTGGAAACAGCGGAACTCCTACGAGCAGTACTTC.

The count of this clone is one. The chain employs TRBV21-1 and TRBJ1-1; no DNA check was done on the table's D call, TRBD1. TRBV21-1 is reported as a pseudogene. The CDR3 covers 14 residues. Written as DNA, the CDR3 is TGTGCCAGCAGCAAAAGGGGATCTGACACTGAAGCTTTCTTT. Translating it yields CASSKRGSDTEAFF.

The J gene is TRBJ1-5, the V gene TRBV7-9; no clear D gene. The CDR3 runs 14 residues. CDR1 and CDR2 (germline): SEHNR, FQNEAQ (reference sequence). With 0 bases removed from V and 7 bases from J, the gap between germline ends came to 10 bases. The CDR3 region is CASSLAGREQPQHF. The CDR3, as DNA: TGTGCCAGCAGCTTAGCTGGGAGGGAGCAGCCCCAGCATTTT.

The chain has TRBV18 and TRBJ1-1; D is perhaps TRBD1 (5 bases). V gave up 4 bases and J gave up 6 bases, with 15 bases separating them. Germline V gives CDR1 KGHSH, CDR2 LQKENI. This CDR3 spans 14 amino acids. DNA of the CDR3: TGTGCCAGCTCACAGAACTACAGGCCACCTGAAGCTTTCTTT. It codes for CASSQNYRPPEAFF.